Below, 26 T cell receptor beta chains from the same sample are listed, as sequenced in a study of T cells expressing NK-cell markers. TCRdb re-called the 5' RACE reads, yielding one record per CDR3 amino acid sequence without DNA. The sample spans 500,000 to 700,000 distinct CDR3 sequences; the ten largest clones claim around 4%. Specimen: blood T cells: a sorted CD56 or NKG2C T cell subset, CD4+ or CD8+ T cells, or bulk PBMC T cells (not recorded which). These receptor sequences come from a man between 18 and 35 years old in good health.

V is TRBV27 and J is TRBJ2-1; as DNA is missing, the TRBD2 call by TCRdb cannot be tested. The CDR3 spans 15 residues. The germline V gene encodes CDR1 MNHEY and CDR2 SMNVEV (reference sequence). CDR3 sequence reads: CASSYETSGAIEQFF.

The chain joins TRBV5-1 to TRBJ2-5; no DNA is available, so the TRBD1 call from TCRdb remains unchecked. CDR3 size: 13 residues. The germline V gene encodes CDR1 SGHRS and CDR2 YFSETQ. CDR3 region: CASTGNREETQYF.

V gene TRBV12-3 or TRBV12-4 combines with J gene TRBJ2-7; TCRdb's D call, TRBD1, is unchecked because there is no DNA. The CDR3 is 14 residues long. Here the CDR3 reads CASRVGGAWDEQYF.

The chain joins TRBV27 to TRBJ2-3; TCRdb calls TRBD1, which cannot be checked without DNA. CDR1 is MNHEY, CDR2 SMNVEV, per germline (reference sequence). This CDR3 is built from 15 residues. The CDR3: CASNRQGAGADTQYF.

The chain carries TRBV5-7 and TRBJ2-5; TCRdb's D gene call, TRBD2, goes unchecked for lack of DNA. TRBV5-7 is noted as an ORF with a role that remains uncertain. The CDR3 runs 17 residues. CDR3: CASSAHPGGRAIKTQYF.

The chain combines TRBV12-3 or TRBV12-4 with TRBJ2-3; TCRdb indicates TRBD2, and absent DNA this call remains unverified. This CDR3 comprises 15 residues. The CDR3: CASSLFLAGTDTQYF.

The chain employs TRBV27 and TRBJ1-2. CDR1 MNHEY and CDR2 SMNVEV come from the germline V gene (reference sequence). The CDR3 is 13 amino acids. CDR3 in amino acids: CASSPRTWSGYTF.

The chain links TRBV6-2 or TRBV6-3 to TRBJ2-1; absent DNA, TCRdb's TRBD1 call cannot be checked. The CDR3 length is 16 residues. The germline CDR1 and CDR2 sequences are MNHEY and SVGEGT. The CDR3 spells CASSLTRDRGQSEQFF.

CDR3 residues: CASSLEGQGTGANVLTF. The V call is TRBV7-8, the J call TRBJ2-6; without DNA, the TCRdb call of TRBD1 cannot be checked. The germline gives CDR1 SGHVS, CDR2 FQNEAQ. The CDR3 is 17 amino acids.

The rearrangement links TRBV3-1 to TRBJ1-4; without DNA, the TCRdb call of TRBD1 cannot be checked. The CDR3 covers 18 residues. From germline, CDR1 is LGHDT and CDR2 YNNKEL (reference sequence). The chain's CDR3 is CASSLFLSDRDWNEKLFF.

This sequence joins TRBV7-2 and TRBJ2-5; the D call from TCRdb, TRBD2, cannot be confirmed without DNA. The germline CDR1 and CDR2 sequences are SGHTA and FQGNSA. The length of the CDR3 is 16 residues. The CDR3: CASSFTSGRAQETQYF.

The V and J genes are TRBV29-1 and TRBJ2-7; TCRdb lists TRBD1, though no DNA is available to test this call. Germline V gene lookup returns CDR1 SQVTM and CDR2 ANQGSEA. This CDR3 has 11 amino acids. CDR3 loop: CSFGQGNEQYF.

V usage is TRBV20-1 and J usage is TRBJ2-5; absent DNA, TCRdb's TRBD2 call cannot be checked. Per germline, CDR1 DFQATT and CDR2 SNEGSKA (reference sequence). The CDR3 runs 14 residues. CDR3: CSARKPLAQETQYF.

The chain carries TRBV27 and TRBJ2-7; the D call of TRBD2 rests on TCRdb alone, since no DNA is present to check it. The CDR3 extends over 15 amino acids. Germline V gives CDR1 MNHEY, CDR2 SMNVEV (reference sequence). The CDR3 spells CASSVTSGRGYEQYF.

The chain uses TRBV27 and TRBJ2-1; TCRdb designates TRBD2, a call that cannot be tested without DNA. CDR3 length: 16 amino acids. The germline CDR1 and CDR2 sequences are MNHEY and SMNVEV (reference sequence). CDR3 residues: CASRFLREGLRNEQFF.

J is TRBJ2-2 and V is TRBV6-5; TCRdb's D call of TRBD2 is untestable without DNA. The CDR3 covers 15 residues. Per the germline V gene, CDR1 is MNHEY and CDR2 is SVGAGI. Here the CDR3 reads CASSYMAGAGGELFF.

CDR3 amino acids: CASSETSGFSTDTQYF. The V call is TRBV5-1, the J call TRBJ2-3; TCRdb outputs TRBD2, but without DNA this stays unchecked. The V gene's germline CDR1 is SGHRS and CDR2 YFSETQ. The CDR3 is made up of 16 amino acids. Drawing the rest from reference TRBV5-1 and TRBJ2-3, the complete variable domain is KAGVTQTPRYLIKTRGQQVTLSCSPISGHRSVSWYQQTPGQGLQFLFEYFSETQRNKGNFPGRFSGRQFSNSRSEMNVSTLELGDSALYLCASSETSGFSTDTQYFGPGTRLTVL.

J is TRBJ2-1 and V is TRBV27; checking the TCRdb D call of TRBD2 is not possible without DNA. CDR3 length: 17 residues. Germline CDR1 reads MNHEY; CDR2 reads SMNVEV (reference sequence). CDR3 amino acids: CASSLRLAAPQGNEQFF.

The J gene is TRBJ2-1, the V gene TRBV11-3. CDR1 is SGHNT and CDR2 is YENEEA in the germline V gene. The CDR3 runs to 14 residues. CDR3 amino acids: CASRFSANYNEQFF. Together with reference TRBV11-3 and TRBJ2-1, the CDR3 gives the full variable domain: EAGVVQSPRYKIIEKKQPVAFWCNPISGHNTLYWYLQNLGQGPELLIRYENEEAVDDSQLPKDRFSAERLKGVDSTLKIQPAELGDSAVYLCASRFSANYNEQFFGPGTRLTVL.

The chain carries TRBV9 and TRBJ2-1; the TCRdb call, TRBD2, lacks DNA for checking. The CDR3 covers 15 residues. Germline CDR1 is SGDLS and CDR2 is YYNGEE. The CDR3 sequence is CASSVAGGREGEQFF.

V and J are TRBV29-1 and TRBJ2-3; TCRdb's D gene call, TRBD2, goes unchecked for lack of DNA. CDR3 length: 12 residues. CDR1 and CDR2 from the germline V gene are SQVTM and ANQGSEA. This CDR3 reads CSVEGVVDTQYF.

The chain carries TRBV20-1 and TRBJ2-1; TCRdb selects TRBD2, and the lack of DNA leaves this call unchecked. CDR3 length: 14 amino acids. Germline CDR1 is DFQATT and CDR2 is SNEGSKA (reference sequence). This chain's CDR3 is CSADLTSGEYEQFF.

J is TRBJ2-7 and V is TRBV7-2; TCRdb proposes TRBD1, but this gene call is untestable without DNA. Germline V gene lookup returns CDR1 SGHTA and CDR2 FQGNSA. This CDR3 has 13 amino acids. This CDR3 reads CASSTDSTYEQYF. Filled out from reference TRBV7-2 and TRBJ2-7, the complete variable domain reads GAGVSQSPSNKVTEKGKDVELRCDPISGHTALYWYRQSLGQGLEFLIYFQGNSAPDKSGLPSDRFSAERTGGSVSTLTIQRTQQEDSAVYLCASSTDSTYEQYFGPGTRLTVT.

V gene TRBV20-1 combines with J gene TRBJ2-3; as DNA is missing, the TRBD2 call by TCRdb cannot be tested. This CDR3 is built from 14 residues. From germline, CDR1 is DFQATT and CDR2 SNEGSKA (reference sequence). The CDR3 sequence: CSATRGSGTDTQYF.

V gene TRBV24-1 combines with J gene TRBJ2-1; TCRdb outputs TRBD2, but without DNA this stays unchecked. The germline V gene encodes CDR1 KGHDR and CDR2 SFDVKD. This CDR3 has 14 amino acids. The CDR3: CATTQASGSDEQFF.

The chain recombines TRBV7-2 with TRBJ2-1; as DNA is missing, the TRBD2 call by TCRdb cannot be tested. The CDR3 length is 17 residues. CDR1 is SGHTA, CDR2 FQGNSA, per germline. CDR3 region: CASSLNTGTSGNNEQFF. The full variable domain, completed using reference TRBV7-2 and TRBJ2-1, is GAGVSQSPSNKVTEKGKDVELRCDPISGHTALYWYRQSLGQGLEFLIYFQGNSAPDKSGLPSDRFSAERTGGSVSTLTIQRTQQEDSAVYLCASSLNTGTSGNNEQFFGPGTRLTVL.